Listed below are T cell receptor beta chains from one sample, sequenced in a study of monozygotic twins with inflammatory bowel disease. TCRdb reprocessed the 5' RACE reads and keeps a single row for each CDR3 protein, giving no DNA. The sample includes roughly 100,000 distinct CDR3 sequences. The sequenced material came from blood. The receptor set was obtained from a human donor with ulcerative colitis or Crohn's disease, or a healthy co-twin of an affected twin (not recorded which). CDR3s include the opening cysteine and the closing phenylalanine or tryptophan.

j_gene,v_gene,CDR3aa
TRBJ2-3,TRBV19,CASSIYRDSTDTQYF
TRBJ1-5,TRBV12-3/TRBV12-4,CASSLDLLPNQPQHF
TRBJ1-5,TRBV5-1,CASSLQPMDRGGQPQHF
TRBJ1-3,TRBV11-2,CASSFMGQGAGNTIYF
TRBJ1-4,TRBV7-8,CASSLRQPFNEKLFF
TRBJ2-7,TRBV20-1,CSAQGNRFVYEQYF
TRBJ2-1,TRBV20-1,CSVVRGAFYNEQFF
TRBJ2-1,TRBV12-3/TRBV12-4,CASRKGTSGRAVDEQFF
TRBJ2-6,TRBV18,CASSPLKTGLGANVLTF
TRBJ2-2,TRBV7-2,CASSPIAGVSGELFF
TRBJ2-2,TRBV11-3,CASSTQGSGSGELFF
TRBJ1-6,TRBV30,CAQWTGRMGSPLHF
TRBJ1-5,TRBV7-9,CASSLGGTRQPQHF
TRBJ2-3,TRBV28,CASSSIVFSSFDTQYF
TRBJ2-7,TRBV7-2,CASSPAGLAGANYEQYF
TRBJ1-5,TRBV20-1,CSAPRPDRDGQPQHF
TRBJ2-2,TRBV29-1,CRVREYTGELFF
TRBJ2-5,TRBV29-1,CTVRQGLETQYF
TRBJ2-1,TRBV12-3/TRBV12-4,CASRQRQVYNEQFF
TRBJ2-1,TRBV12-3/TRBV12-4,CASSLVWAPTPFF
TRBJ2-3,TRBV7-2,CASSLVGGATRDTQYF
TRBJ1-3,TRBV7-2,CASSLGTVSGNTIYF
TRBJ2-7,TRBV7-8,CASRKDRQIGPEQYF
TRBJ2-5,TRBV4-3,CASSQTGTGKETQYF
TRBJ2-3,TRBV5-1,CASSDYGVTDTQYF
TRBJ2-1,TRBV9,CASSVEGRDNEQFF
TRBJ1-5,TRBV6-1,CASRPGQGRFQPQHF
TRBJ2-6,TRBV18,CASTSVAGANVLTF
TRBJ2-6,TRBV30,CAWSYFGANVLTF
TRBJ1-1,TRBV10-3,CAISENLGNTEAFF
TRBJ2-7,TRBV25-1,CASKGREAQYF
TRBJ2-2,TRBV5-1,CASSQTGELFF
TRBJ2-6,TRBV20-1,CSAPSGPGGISGANVLTF
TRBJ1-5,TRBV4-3,CASSRYDGDQPQHF
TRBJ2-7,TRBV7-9,CASSFDQGTEQYF
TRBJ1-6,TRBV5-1,CASSLVGGPLHF
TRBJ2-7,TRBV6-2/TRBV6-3,CASSYGGSGAYEQYF
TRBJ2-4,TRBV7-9,CASSQTGNIQYF
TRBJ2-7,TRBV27,CASSRVSLSREQYF
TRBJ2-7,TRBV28,CAGGGSYEQYF
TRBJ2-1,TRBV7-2,CASSLASGGAYNEQFF
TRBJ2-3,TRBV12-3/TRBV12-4,CASSWGKVTDTQYF
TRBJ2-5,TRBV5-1,CASGTSTSAQETQYF
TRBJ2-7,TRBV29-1,CSVDRGDSSYEQYF
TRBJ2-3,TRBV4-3,CASSQPKTSGTDTQYF
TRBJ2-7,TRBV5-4,CASSFGGDRYF
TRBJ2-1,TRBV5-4,CASQVAGGFNEQFF
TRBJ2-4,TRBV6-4,CASSRTGTADRLLAKNIQYF
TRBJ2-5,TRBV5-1,CASSLVDHQETQYF
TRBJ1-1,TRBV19,CATSSRDPPEGWNTEAFF
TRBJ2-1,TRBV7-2,CASSLVGTSGSNEQFF
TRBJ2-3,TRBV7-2,CASSRPDRASDTQYF
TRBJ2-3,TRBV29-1,CSVKSGLMQYF
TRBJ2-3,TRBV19,CASSLRQTSTDTQYF
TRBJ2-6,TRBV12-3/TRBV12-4,CASRRSGANVLTF
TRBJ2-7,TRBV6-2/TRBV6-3,CASSYSGTGSYEQYF
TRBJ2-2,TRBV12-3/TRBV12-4,CASTVTGELFF
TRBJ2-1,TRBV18,CASSPYGERGEQFF
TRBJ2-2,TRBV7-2,CASSLVTQGVVGELFF